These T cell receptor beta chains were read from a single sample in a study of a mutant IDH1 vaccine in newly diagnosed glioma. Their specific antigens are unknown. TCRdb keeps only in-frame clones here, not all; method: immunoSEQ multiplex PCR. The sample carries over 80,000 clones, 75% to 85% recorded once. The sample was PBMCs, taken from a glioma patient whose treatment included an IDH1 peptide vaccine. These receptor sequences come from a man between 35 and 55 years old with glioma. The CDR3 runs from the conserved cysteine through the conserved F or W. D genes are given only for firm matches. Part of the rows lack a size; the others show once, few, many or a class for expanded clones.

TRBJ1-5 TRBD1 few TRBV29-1 TGCAGCGTGGGAGGACAGGGAGATCATCAGCCCCAGCATTTT CSVGGQGDHQPQHF
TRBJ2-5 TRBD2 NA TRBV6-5 TGTGCCAGCAATCTCCGGGCGGGGGGGTCAGAGACCCAGTACTTC CASNLRAGGSETQYF
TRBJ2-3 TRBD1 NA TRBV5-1 TGCGCCAGCAGCTTGGACATCCGGGACAGGGGAACAGATACGCAGTATTTT CASSLDIRDRGTDTQYF
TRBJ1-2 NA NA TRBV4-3 TGCGCCAGCAGCCAAGATCCCGGGCCCTATGGCTACACCTTC CASSQDPGPYGYTF
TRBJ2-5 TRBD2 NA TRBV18 TGTGCCAGCTCAAAAACTAGCGGGAGTACCCAAGAGACCCAGTACTTC CASSKTSGSTQETQYF
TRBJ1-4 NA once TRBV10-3 TGTGCCATCAGCCGGGAGGGGGAAAAACTGTTTTTT CAISREGEKLFF
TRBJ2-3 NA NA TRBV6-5 TGTGCCAGCGCGCCAGGGGGCACAGATACGCAGTATTTT CASAPGGTDTQYF
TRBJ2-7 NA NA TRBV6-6 TGTGCCAGCAGCCCTAGGGGAGCGGCAAGCTCCTACGAGCAGTACTTC CASSPRGAASSYEQYF
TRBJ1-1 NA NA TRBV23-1 TGCGCCAGCAGTCAATCGGACGAACGGACAGTGAACACTGAAGCTTTCTTT CASSQSDERTVNTEAFF
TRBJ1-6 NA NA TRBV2 TGTGCCAGCAGTGTCGGGGTCTCGGGTTATAATTCACCCCTCCACTTT CASSVGVSGYNSPLHF
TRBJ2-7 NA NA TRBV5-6 TGTGCCAGCAGCTTCCCGCTAGCATCCTACGAGCAGTACTTC CASSFPLASYEQYF
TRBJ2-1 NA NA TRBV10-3 TGTGCCATCGCGGAGGAACTAGCCCTATCCTACAATGAGCAGTTCTTC CAIAEELALSYNEQFF
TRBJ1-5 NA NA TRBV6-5 TGTGCCAGCAGTTACACTGGGGACGGTTCAGGGCCCCAGCATTTT CASSYTGDGSGPQHF
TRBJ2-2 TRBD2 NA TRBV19 TGTGCCAGTAGTATAGCTAGCGGGGGTGCAACCGGGGAGCTGTTTTTT CASSIASGGATGELFF
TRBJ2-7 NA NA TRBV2 TGTGCCAGCAGTGTCCGAGCGGGTTACGAGCAGTACTTC CASSVRAGYEQYF
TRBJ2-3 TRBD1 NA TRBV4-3 TGCGCCAGCAGCTACGGACAGGGTGGTTTGGCAGATACGCAGTATTTT CASSYGQGGLADTQYF
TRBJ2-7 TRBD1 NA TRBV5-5 TGTGCCAGCAGCTTGGGGACAGGGGCCTACGAGCAGTACTTC CASSLGTGAYEQYF
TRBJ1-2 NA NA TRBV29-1 TGCAGCGTTGAAGATTTCCGGGGTACTGGCTACACCTTC CSVEDFRGTGYTF
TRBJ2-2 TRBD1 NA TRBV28 TGTGCCAGCAGTCAGATACAGGGGGCGCATAGAGCCGGGGAGCTGTTTTTT CASSQIQGAHRAGELFF
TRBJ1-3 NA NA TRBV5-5 TGTGCCAGCAGCCAGGGACGGAGCTCTGGAAACACCATATATTTT CASSQGRSSGNTIYF
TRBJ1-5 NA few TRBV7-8 TGTGCCAGCAGCTTAGCGGGGGGGAGACAATATAGCAATCAGCCCCAGCATTTT CASSLAGGRQYSNQPQHF
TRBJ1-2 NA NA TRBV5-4 TGTGCCAGCAGCTTGGAGGTTCAGGTCACTAATGGCTACACCTTC CASSLEVQVTNGYTF
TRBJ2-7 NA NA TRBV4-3 TGCGCCAGCAGCCAAGTCAATAGCTACGAGCAGTACTTC CASSQVNSYEQYF
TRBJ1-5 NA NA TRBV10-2 TGCGCCAGCAGTGTTACGCTAAATCAGCCCCAGCATTTT CASSVTLNQPQHF
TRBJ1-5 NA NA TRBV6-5 TGTGCCAGCAGTCCACTGGGACGTCCGGGACCCCAGCATTTT CASSPLGRPGPQHF
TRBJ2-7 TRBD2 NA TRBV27 TGTGCCAGCTCCCTGGGCGGGAGATACGAGCAGTACTTC CASSLGGRYEQYF
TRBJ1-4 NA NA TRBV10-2 TGCGCCAGCAGTGAGTCGAGCCGGCTGGGTGAAAAACTGTTTTTT CASSESSRLGEKLFF
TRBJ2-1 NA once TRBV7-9 TGTGCCAGCAGCGCTCAGTACAATGAGCAGTTCTTC CASSAQYNEQFF
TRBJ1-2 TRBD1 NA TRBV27 TGTGCCAGCAGGGATCTGGACAGGGTCTATGGCTACACCTTC CASRDLDRVYGYTF
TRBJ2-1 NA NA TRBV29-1 TGCAGCGTTGAATCTTTCAGGGCAAATGAGCAGTTCTTC CSVESFRANEQFF
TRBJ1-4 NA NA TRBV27 TGTGCCAGCAGTGTCCGACAGGACTTTAATGAAAAACTGTTTTTT CASSVRQDFNEKLFF
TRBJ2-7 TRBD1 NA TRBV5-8 TGTGCCAGCAGCTTGGGGGACAGTTACTACGAGCAGTACTTC CASSLGDSYYEQYF
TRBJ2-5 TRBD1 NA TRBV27 TGTGCCAGCATCACGGACAGGGATGAGACCCAGTACTTC CASITDRDETQYF
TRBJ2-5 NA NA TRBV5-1 TGCGCCAGCAGCTTGGCTGGGGGTGAGACCCAGTACTTC CASSLAGGETQYF
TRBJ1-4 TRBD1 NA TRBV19 TGTGCCAGTAGTACTGCAGGGGGCGTTAGCGAAAAACTGTTTTTT CASSTAGGVSEKLFF
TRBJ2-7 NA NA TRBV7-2 TGTGCCAGCAGCCAAACCTATAACGGCGAGCAGTACTTC CASSQTYNGEQYF
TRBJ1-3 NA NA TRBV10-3 TGTGCCATCAGTGAGTCGCAAGACCTGGGGCACATCTCTGGAAACACCATATATTTT CAISESQDLGHISGNTIYF
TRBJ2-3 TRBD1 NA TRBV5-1 TGCGCCAGCAGCTTCTACGGACAGGGGGCAAGCACAGATACGCAGTATTTT CASSFYGQGASTDTQYF
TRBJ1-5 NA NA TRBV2 TGTGCCAGCCGTTACCACAATCAGCCCCAGCATTTT CASRYHNQPQHF
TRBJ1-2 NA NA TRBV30 TGTGCCTGGGCCCACCCCGGGAGGGATAAGGGCTACACCTTC CAWAHPGRDKGYTF
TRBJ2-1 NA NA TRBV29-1 TGCAGCGTTGTTGACGACCTTTCCTCCTACAATGAGCAGTTCTTC CSVVDDLSSYNEQFF
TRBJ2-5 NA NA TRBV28 TGTGCCAGCAGTCTTCCCGGCTACTTTCAAGAGACCCAGTACTTC CASSLPGYFQETQYF
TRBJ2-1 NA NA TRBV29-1 TGCAGCGTGTTGACAGAGTCAGACTCCTACAATGAGCAGTTCTTC CSVLTESDSYNEQFF
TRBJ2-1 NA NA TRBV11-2 TGTGCCAGCAGCTTAGATTTAGTACGCTACCACAATGAGCAGTTCTTC CASSLDLVRYHNEQFF
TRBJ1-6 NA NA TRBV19 TGTGCCAGTACAGCAACACGGGAAAATTCACCCCTCCACTTT CASTATRENSPLHF